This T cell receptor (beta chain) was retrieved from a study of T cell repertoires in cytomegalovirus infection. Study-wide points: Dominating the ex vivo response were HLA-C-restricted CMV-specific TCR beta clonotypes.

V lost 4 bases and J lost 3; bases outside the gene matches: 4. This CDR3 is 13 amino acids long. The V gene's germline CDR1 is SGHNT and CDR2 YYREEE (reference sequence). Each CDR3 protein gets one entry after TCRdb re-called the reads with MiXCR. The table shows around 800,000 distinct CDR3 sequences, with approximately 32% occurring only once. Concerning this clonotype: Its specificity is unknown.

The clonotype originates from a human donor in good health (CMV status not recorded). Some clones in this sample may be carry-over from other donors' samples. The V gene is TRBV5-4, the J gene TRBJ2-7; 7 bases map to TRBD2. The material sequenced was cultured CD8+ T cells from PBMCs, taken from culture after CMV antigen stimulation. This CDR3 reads CASSHTGGYEQYV. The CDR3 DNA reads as TGTGCCAGCAGCCACACGGGGGGCTACGAGCAGTACGTC.